This entry features one TCR beta chain sequence. This entry is derived from a study of blood T cell repertoires in COVID-19. On the study more broadly: Material from acute and convalescent COVID-19 was sourced from the United States, Italy and Spain.

Looked up from germline, CDR1 is LNHDA and CDR2 is SQIVND (reference sequence). V was shortened by 3 bases and J by 5 bases, with 14 bases between the two germline ends. This CDR3 is built from 15 residues. Original processing notes: Amplification from reference gene primers served as the basis for estimated nucleated cell counts. Measured with immunoSEQ multiplex PCR; TCRdb has only the in-frame clones, and not every one. V, J and clone size were drawn from that table, and D and trimming were deduced from the DNA. The sample has about 180,000 clones; around 80% are singletons. This chain joins TRBV19 and TRBJ2-1; possibly TRBD1 for D (6 bases). Sequencing was performed on peripheral blood. The sequence came from a man between 65 and 85 years old with active or convalescent COVID-19. The CDR3: CASSIRGGPNNEQFF. CDR3 coding DNA: TGTGCCAGTAGTATCAGGGGCGGACCGAACAATGAGCAGTTCTTC.